This TCR beta chain is from a study of cytomegalovirus exposure and HLA in healthy donors. General observations from the study: Roughly even sequencing depth across donors was the assumption behind the presence/absence analyses. According to an earlier analysis, most TCR beta V segments yielded productive rearrangements about 87% or about 30% of the time. Across donors, most TCRs were seen rarely, yet some public ones were widespread.

For this clone: The antigen remains undetermined.

The V segment lost 3 bases and the J segment 7 bases; nucleotides outside the gene matches: 4. The CDR3 loop spans 13 amino acids. Germline V CDR1 and CDR2: KGHSH, LQKENI. PCR primers comprised 60 Vbeta and 13 Jbeta primers. Here immunoSEQ multiplex PCR was the method, and the copy in TCRdb shows in-frame clones only, minus some. The repertoire holds some 150,000 clones, 74% seen once, with roughly 4.5% in the top ten. The clonotype originates from a man younger than 30 in good health and CMV-seropositive. This chain connects TRBV18 to TRBJ2-7; 9 bases are shared with TRBD2. Material: PBMCs. For the CDR3, the DNA is TGTGCCAGCTCACCGGGACTAGCTGGGGAGCAGTACTTC. Translated: CASSPGLAGEQYF.